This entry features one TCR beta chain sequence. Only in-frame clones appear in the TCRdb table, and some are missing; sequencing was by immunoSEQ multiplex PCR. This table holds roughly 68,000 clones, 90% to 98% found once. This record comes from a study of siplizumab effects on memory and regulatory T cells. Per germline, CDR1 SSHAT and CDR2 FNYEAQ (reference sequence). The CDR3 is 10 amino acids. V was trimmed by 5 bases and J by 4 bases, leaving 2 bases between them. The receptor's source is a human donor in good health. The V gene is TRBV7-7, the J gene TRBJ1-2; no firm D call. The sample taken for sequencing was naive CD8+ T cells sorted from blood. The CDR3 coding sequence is TGTGCCAGCAGCCGCTATGGCTACACCTTC. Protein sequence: CASSRYGYTF.